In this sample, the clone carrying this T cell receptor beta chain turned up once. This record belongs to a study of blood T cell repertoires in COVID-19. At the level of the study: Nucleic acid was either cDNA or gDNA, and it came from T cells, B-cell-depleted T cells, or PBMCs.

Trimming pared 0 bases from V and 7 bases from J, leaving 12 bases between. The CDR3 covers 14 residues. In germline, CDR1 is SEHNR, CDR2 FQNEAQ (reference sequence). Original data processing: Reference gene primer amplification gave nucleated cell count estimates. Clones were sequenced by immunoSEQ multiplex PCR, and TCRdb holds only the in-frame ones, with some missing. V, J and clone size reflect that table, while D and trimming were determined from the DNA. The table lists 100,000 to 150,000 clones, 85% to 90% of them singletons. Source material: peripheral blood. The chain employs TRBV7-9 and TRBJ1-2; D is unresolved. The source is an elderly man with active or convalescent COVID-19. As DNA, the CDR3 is TGTGCCAGCAGCTTAGCGTCAATTCTGAGTGGCTACACCTTC. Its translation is CASSLASILSGYTF.